The T cell receptor (beta chain) described here comes from a study of T-cell memory formation after mild COVID-19. TCRdb reprocessed the 5' RACE reads with MiXCR, giving one entry per CDR3 protein. Among 350,000 to 500,000 distinct CDR3 sequences listed, 20% were seen once. This clonotype has only a few counts. Trimming pared 3 bases from V and 4 bases from J, leaving 16 bases between. Germline V gene lookup returns CDR1 KGHSH and CDR2 LQKENI. The length of the CDR3 is 15 residues. The TCR comes from an adult woman who had mild COVID-19 (a few samples of this study predate the infection). Cell type and time point are not known. The rearrangement uses TRBV18 and TRBJ2-7, with D possibly TRBD1 on 6 matching bases. The sample comprised PBMCs or a T cell subset sorted from them (not recorded which). The CDR3 sequence is CASSPQSRGWYEQYF. The CDR3, as DNA: TGTGCCAGCTCACCTCAAAGCAGGGGTTGGTACGAGCAGTACTTC.